The 21 T cell receptor beta chains below come from one sample, sequenced in a study of CD8+CD57+ T cells in acquired aplastic anemia. The study profiled TCR beta VDJ and CDR3 using genomic DNA as template. TCRdb redid the calling of the reads with MiXCR, one entry per CDR3 protein. The profile shows approximately 470,000 distinct CDR3 sequences, more than 25% of them singletons. In patients chosen for sequencing, flow cytometry had shown CD8+CD57+ cell expansion. Material for sequencing was sorted CD4+, CD8+, or CD8+CD57+ T cells (not recorded which) from PBMCs. The source of these receptors is a human donor with aplastic anemia.

This clonotype was seen ten or more times. The V call is TRBV29-1, the J call TRBJ1-2; the match to TRBD1 covers 8 bases. V shed 3 bases, J shed 1 base, and the junction held 1 base outside the gene matches. This CDR3 has 13 residues. The germline gives CDR1 SQVTM, CDR2 ANQGSEA. The CDR3 reads CSVEGQDNYGYTF. The CDR3 region has the DNA TGCAGCGTTGAGGGACAGGATAACTATGGCTACACCTTC.

V is TRBV6-2 or TRBV6-3 and J is TRBJ1-5; 7 bases line up with TRBD1. Germline V gene data show CDR1 as MNHEY and CDR2 as SVGEGT. V lost 3 bases, J lost 3 bases, and 8 bases stayed unmatched. The CDR3 consists of 16 residues. DNA of the CDR3: TGTGCCAGCAGTTATGGTGGGACAGCCATCAATCAGCCCCAGCATTTT. It specifies CASSYGGTAINQPQHF.

V is TRBV11-2 and J is TRBJ2-4, with 9 bases lining up with TRBD1. This CDR3 has 17 amino acids. In germline, CDR1 is SGHAT, CDR2 FQNNGV. With V trimmed by 5 bases and J by 1 base, 9 bases remained unmatched. CDR3 coding DNA: TGTGCCAGCAGCCCCTACTCAGGGACAGGGGCCAAAAACATTCAGTACTTC. Its translation: CASSPYSGTGAKNIQYF.

On this clonotype: At one of its ends the junction is not consistent with the germline gene, which may arise from a read error. This chain uses TRBV25-1 with TRBJ1-1; weak D call: TRBD1 (5 bases). This CDR3 contains 14 residues. Germline V CDR1 and CDR2: MGHDK, SYGVNS. CDR3 nucleotide sequence: TGTGCCGGCAGTGAGGGGACGTTGGGAACTGAAGCTTTCTTT. As protein: CAGSEGTLGTEAFF.

This clonotype came up a few times. V and J are TRBV2 and TRBJ2-7; D uncertain. The CDR3 totals 11 residues. V shed 8 bases and J shed 6 bases, with 11 bases lying between them. The V gene's germline CDR1 is SNHLY and CDR2 FYNNEI. CDR3 sequence: CASSGRAEQYF. DNA of the CDR3: TGTGCCAGCTCCGGGCGTGCCGAGCAGTACTTC.

The DNA of the CDR3 is TGCGCCAGCAGCTTTACAGCGGGGGGTACCTACAATGAGCAGTTCTTC. This encodes CASSFTAGGTYNEQFF. The chain joins TRBV5-1 to TRBJ2-1, with 9 bases identical to TRBD2. The trim removed 2 bases at V and 2 bases at J, leaving 5 bases unmatched. Germline CDR1 SGHRS, CDR2 YFSETQ. CDR3 length equals 16 residues.

This clonotype appeared many times. The chain combines TRBV10-2 with TRBJ2-5; D ambiguous. The CDR3 consists of 11 residues. Germline V gene sequence: CDR1 WSHSY, CDR2 SAAADI. V shed 2 bases and J shed 5 bases, with 3 bases lying between them. CDR3 in DNA: TGCGCCAGCAGTGAGGGGGAGACCCAGTACTTC. The encoded protein is CASSEGETQYF.

This clonotype has a handful of counts. The rearrangement joins TRBV6-1 to TRBJ1-5; D ambiguous. Germline V gives CDR1 MNHNS, CDR2 SASEGT. Trimming left V 6 bases short and J 3 bases short, with 9 bases between. This CDR3 region has 13 residues. The CDR3 coding sequence is TGTGCCAGCAGACCGAGCTACAATCAGCCCCAGCATTTT. This codes for CASRPSYNQPQHF.

This clonotype is a singleton in its sample. The V and J genes are TRBV7-9 and TRBJ1-2, with no clear D. The germline V and J ends were trimmed by 5 bases and 6 bases, with 13 bases remaining between them. The CDR3 spans 13 residues. The germline V gene encodes CDR1 SEHNR and CDR2 FQNEAQ (reference sequence). This CDR3 is CASSQFWRDGYTF. The CDR3 nucleotides are TGTGCCAGCAGCCAATTTTGGCGGGATGGCTACACCTTC.

Concerning this clonotype itself: Possible read error: a much larger clone is one base away. The rearrangement joins TRBV2 to TRBJ2-2, with D unresolved. The germline CDR1 and CDR2 sequences are SNHLY and FYNNEI. The CDR3 covers 14 residues. The CDR3 DNA sequence: TGTGCCGGCAGTGTTTGGGGGAACACCGGGGAGCTGTTTTTT. This codes for CAGSVWGNTGELFF.

This clonotype was observed many times. This chain joins TRBV10-3 and TRBJ2-5, with 9 bases identical to TRBD2. This CDR3 has 16 amino acids. V dropped 0 bases and J dropped 2; count of bases not matched to a gene: 4. Germline CDR1 reads ENHRY; CDR2 reads SYGVKD. CDR3 bases: TGTGCCATCAGTGAGTCTAGCGGGGGCCCTCAAGAGACCCAGTACTTC. Its protein product is CAISESSGGPQETQYF.

The chain carries TRBV10-3 and TRBJ2-3, with TRBD1 identical over 9 bases. The CDR3 is 16 residues long. The junction had 8 bases not matched to a gene; V was cut back by 4 bases and J by 3 bases. Germline values: CDR1 ENHRY, CDR2 SYGVKD. CDR3 region: CAISGTGGRRTDTQYF. In DNA, the CDR3 is TGTGCCATCAGTGGCACAGGGGGCAGAAGGACAGATACGCAGTATTTT.

The rearrangement joins TRBV6-1 to TRBJ1-3; no reliable D call. The V and J ends lost 4 bases and 8 bases respectively, with 9 bases between them. Germline CDR1 reads MNHNS; CDR2 reads SASEGT. The CDR3 covers 12 residues. The CDR3 bases are TGTGCCAGCAGTGCTGTCGGAGACACCATATATTTT. Translated: CASSAVGDTIYF.

This clonotype was seen at least ten times. The chain employs TRBV25-1 and TRBJ2-2; D uncertain. This CDR3 region has 18 residues. The germline CDR1 and CDR2 sequences are MGHDK and SYGVNS. V lost 7 bases to trimming and J lost 0 bases, with 21 bases between them. CDR3 DNA sequence: TGTGCCAGCAACCGTCGCCAGGACGCCATTGCGAACACCGGGGAGCTGTTTTTT. This sequence encodes CASNRRQDAIANTGELFF.

The genes are TRBV11-1 and TRBJ2-1; 14 bases match TRBD2. The CDR3 contains 19 residues. Germline assignment: CDR1 SGHAT and CDR2 FQDESV (reference sequence). V lost 3 bases to trimming and J lost 4 bases; unmatched junction nucleotides: 11. CDR3: CASSFHRGGLAGDYNEQFF. In DNA form, the CDR3 reads TGTGCCAGCAGCTTTCACAGGGGGGGACTAGCGGGAGATTACAATGAGCAGTTCTTC.

In this sample, this clonotype turned up many times. The gene calls are TRBV29-1 and TRBJ2-1; TRBD2 agrees at 14 bases. CDR1 and CDR2 from the germline V gene are SQVTM and ANQGSEA. The CDR3 runs 13 residues. V lost 6 bases to trimming and J lost 9 bases; unmatched junction nucleotides: 4. The CDR3 nucleotides read TGCAGCGTGAAGACTAGCGGGAGGGGTGAGCAGTTCTTC. Translation gives CSVKTSGRGEQFF.

This clonotype was counted at least ten times. The genes are TRBV29-1 and TRBJ1-3; D is undetermined. The germline gives CDR1 SQVTM, CDR2 ANQGSEA. V lost 7 bases and J 0 bases, leaving 13 bases between the germline ends. There are 14 residues in the CDR3. The chain's CDR3 is CSAVRGGSGNTIYF. CDR3 coding DNA: TGCAGCGCTGTGCGAGGCGGCTCTGGAAACACCATATATTTT.

V usage is TRBV9 and J usage is TRBJ2-5; 10 positions agree with TRBD1. V lost 8 bases, J lost 3 bases, and 10 bases stayed unmatched. The CDR3 has 15 residues. Germline V gene sequence: CDR1 SGDLS, CDR2 YYNGEE. The CDR3 here is CARTLEGTGEETQYF. For the CDR3, the DNA is TGTGCCAGAACCCTCGAGGGGACAGGGGAAGAGACCCAGTACTTC.

The table lists this clonotype with a count of one. The V gene is TRBV20-1, the J gene TRBJ1-2; 10 nucleotides agree with TRBD1. CDR1 and CDR2 from the germline V gene are DFQATT and SNEGSKA (reference sequence). Losses at the gene ends were 0 bases for V and 4 bases for J; bases not matched to a gene: 5. The CDR3 spans 15 residues. This chain's CDR3 is CSAREGRTGGYGYTF. For the CDR3, the DNA is TGCAGTGCTAGAGAGGGGAGGACAGGGGGCTATGGCTACACCTTC.

This clonotype was found a few times. The CDR3 region has the DNA TGTGCCAGCAGCCGATGGATTTTCACGGGGAGCCAAGAGACCCAGTACTTC. This codes for CASSRWIFTGSQETQYF. The chain combines TRBV5-4 with TRBJ2-5; the D gene is possibly TRBD2 (5 bases). The V gene's germline CDR1 is SGHNT and CDR2 YYREEE (reference sequence). This CDR3 has 17 residues. V was shortened by 4 bases and J by 1 base, with 20 bases between the two germline ends.

The sample holds many counts of this clonotype. The J gene is TRBJ2-7, the V gene TRBV20-1, with 8 bases identical to TRBD1. The CDR3 has 12 residues. Germline CDR1 reads DFQATT; CDR2 reads SNEGSKA (reference sequence). Trimming cost V 6 bases and J 1 base; bases outside gene matches: 2. CDR3 region: CSATGGSYEQYF. CDR3 sequence (DNA): TGCAGTGCAACAGGGGGGTCCTACGAGCAGTACTTC.